The next 8 T cell receptor beta chains were all read from a single sample in a study. TCRdb passed the 5' RACE reads through MiXCR, listing each CDR3 protein once. In the table there are some 12,000 distinct CDR3 sequences, 47% of which are singletons. Sequenced material: tumor-infiltrating naive CD4+ T cells sorted from the breast tumor. The subset was: naive CD4+ T cells, CD4+CD45RA+CD25-. The receptors come from a female donor with breast cancer.

V is TRBV7-9 and J is TRBJ1-6; the D gene is possibly TRBD1 (6 bases). The CDR3 consists of 16 residues. Trimming stripped 3 bases from V and 1 base from J, with 10 bases between. CDR1 and CDR2 (germline): SEHNR, FQNEAQ (reference sequence). CDR3 in DNA: TGTGCCAGCAGCTTGGACAGTCTTTCCTATAATTCACCCCTCCACTTT. This sequence encodes CASSLDSLSYNSPLHF.

The chain has TRBV25-1 and TRBJ2-2, with TRBD2 matching over 11 bases. V was pared by 11 bases and J by 7 bases, with 21 bases of the junction left unmatched. The germline V gene has CDR1 MGHDK and CDR2 SYGVNS. The CDR3 contains 18 residues. CDR3 nucleotides: TGTGCCGCGTATTCAAGGGGCATAGCGGGAGGGCCTGGCGGGGAGCTGTTTTTT. Residues: CAAYSRGIAGGPGGELFF. Filled out from reference TRBV25-1 and TRBJ2-2, the complete variable domain reads EADIYQTPRYLVIGTGKKITLECSQTMGHDKMYWYQQDPGMELHLIHYSYGVNSTEKGDLSSESTVSRIRTEHFPLTLESARPSHTSQYLCAAYSRGIAGGPGGELFFGEGSRLTVL.

This clonotype occurred a few times. This chain joins TRBV29-1 and TRBJ1-1; D might be TRBD1 (5 bases). The CDR3 is made up of 13 amino acids. The germline V gene encodes CDR1 SQVTM and CDR2 ANQGSEA. The germline V and J ends were trimmed by 4 bases and 1 base, with 10 bases remaining between them. The CDR3 protein is CSVVRGRNTEAFF. CDR3 bases: TGCAGCGTTGTCCGGGGCCGGAACACTGAAGCTTTCTTT. Full variable domain (remainder filled in from reference TRBV29-1 and TRBJ1-1): SAVISQKPSRDICQRGTSLTIQCQVDSQVTMMFWYRQQPGQSLTLIATANQGSEATYESGFVIDKFPISRPNLTFSTLTVSNMSPEDSSIYLCSVVRGRNTEAFFGQGTRLTVV.

The chain combines TRBV7-6 with TRBJ2-1; a weak D match, TRBD2 (5 bases). The CDR3 runs to 18 residues. The V and J ends lost 5 bases and 11 bases respectively, with 31 bases between them. CDR1 and CDR2 from the germline V gene are SGHVS and FNYEAQ. The CDR3 reads CASSLKARVFKASDKQFF. The CDR3 DNA sequence: TGTGCCAGCAGCCTAAAAGCGAGGGTCTTCAAGGCGTCCGATAAGCAGTTCTTC.

The rearrangement uses TRBV5-1 and TRBJ2-3; tentatively, D is TRBD1 (5 bases). The CDR3 has 12 residues. The germline V gene has CDR1 SGHRS and CDR2 YFSETQ. V shed 4 bases and J shed 6 bases, with 9 bases lying between them. This CDR3 reads CASSRAGDTQYF. In nucleotides, the CDR3 is TGCGCCAGCAGCCGAGCAGGGGATACGCAGTATTTT.

This sequence joins TRBV6-2 or TRBV6-3 and TRBJ1-2, with unresolved D. Trimming stripped 2 bases from V and 2 bases from J, with 6 bases between. The CDR3 covers 13 residues. Germline V gene sequence: CDR1 MNHEY, CDR2 SVGEGT. The DNA for the CDR3 is TGTGCCAGCAGTTACCTAACCAACTATGGCTACACCTTC. This gives the protein CASSYLTNYGYTF.

The chain couples TRBV4-1 to TRBJ1-1; a weak D match, TRBD1 (6 bases). Per the germline V gene, CDR1 is MGHRA and CDR2 is YSYEKL. Trimming removed 0 bases at V and 7 bases at J, with 15 bases between. This CDR3 region has 15 residues. CDR3 in amino acids: CASSQDPTDRNEAFF. The DNA of the CDR3 is TGCGCCAGCAGCCAAGACCCCACAGACAGGAATGAAGCTTTCTTT.

This clonotype was seen only a few times. The gene calls are TRBV7-6 and TRBJ2-3, with a possible D match to TRBD2 (5 bases). Between the trimmed V and J ends, which lost 5 bases and 2 bases, there was a span of 14 bases. The CDR3 has 15 amino acids. Germline V gives CDR1 SGHVS, CDR2 FNYEAQ. Here the CDR3 reads CASSVTGVDTDTQYF. DNA for the CDR3: TGTGCCAGCAGCGTTACCGGGGTAGACACAGATACGCAGTATTTT.